The 14 T cell receptor beta chains presented below share a single source sample, sequenced in a study of blood T cell repertoires in COVID-19. TCRdb keeps only in-frame clones here, not all; method: immunoSEQ multiplex PCR. The sample records more than 200,000 clones, around 89% being singletons. Sequencing was performed on PBMCs or T cells enriched from blood (not recorded which). The receptors were sampled from a woman in her 30s who had recovered from COVID-19.

CDR3 DNA: TGTGCCAGCAGTTATTACAGAAACACCGGGGAGCTGTTTTTT. Its protein is CASSYYRNTGELFF. The gene calls are TRBV6-2 or TRBV6-3 and TRBJ2-2; D remains ambiguous. CDR1 MNHEY and CDR2 SVGEGT come from the germline V gene. The V and J ends lost 3 bases and 2 bases respectively, with 7 bases between them. There are 14 residues in the CDR3.

The rearrangement uses TRBV19 and TRBJ1-2; possibly TRBD1 for D (6 bases). The CDR3 has 13 amino acids. Germline V gene sequence: CDR1 LNHDA, CDR2 SQIVND (reference sequence). Trimming stripped 3 bases from V and 8 bases from J, with 13 bases between. Here the CDR3 DNA reads TGTGCCAGTAGTATTAGACAGGTCGGAGGCTACACCTTC. It translates to CASSIRQVGGYTF.

The chain uses TRBV7-9 and TRBJ2-1; 8 bases line up with TRBD2. V dropped 5 bases and J dropped 8; count of bases not matched to a gene: 8. Germline-derived CDR1 and CDR2 are SEHNR and FQNEAQ (reference sequence). This CDR3 is 14 amino acids long. CDR3 coding DNA: TGTGCCAGCAGCGCGGGACTAGGTCGCGATGAGCAGTTCTTC. Translated, it gives CASSAGLGRDEQFF.

V is TRBV19 and J is TRBJ1-5; 7 bases agree with TRBD1. Germline CDR1 reads LNHDA; CDR2 reads SQIVND (reference sequence). V lost 3 bases and J lost 12; bases outside the gene matches: 14. The CDR3 totals 15 residues. The CDR3 region has the DNA TGTGCCAGTAGTATGGGGTCAGGGGGTACCGATCGCCAGCATTTT. This sequence encodes CASSMGSGGTDRQHF. Full variable domain (rest looked up from reference TRBV19 and TRBJ1-5): DGGITQSPKYLFRKEGQNVTLSCEQNLNHDAMYWYRQDPGQGLRLIYYSQIVNDFQKGDIAEGYSVSREKKESFPLTVTSAQKNPTAFYLCASSMGSGGTDRQHFGDGTRLSIL.

This clone has at least ten counts. CDR3 DNA: TGTGTCGTAGCGGGAGAACTTAGCGATGAGCAGTTCTTC. Protein: CVVAGELSDEQFF. The gene calls are TRBV6-5 and TRBJ2-1, with TRBD2 identical over 9 bases. This CDR3 contains 13 residues. Germline CDR1 reads MNHEY; CDR2 reads SVGAGI.

V usage is TRBV9 and J usage is TRBJ1-1; D call uncertain. Germline V lookup: CDR1 SGDLS, CDR2 YYNGEE. V was cut by 0 bases and J by 1 base, with 7 bases left in between. This CDR3 spans 14 amino acids. In DNA form, the CDR3 reads TGTGCCAGCAGCGTAGATCTAAGGAACACTGAAGCTTTCTTT. It translates to CASSVDLRNTEAFF.

The chain links TRBV27 to TRBJ2-3, with 7 positions matching TRBD1. The CDR3 is 18 amino acids. The germline CDR1 and CDR2 sequences are MNHEY and SMNVEV (reference sequence). V was pared by 0 bases and J by 2 bases, with 11 bases of the junction left unmatched. In DNA form, the CDR3 reads TGTGCCAGCAGTTTATCCCGACCGGGACAGAGAACCACAGATACGCAGTATTTT. Residues: CASSLSRPGQRTTDTQYF.

The chain combines TRBV20-1 with TRBJ2-6; 12 bases match TRBD2. Germline assignment: CDR1 DFQATT and CDR2 SNEGSKA (reference sequence). This CDR3 has 17 residues. V dropped 3 bases and J dropped 3; count of bases not matched to a gene: 6. The CDR3 nucleotides read TGCAGTGCTAGTCACCGACTAGCGGGAGATGGGGCCAACGTCCTGACTTTC. This sequence encodes CSASHRLAGDGANVLTF.

V usage is TRBV28 and J usage is TRBJ1-5; perhaps TRBD1 as D (5 bases). Germline V lookup: CDR1 MDHEN, CDR2 SYDVKM. The CDR3 covers 15 residues. Trimming took 5 bases from V and 4 from J, leaving 15 bases between them. The CDR3 bases are TGTGCCAGCAGTCAATTCAGGGCAGGTAATCAGCCCCAGCATTTT. Its protein is CASSQFRAGNQPQHF.

The chain joins TRBV10-3 to TRBJ2-3, with 12 bases that match TRBD2. CDR3 length equals 17 residues. From germline, CDR1 is ENHRY and CDR2 SYGVKD. V lost 0 bases to trimming and J lost 4 bases; unmatched junction nucleotides: 5. Here the CDR3 DNA reads TGTGCCATCAGTGAGTCGACTAGCGGGAGACGCTCAGATACGCAGTATTTT. Protein sequence: CAISESTSGRRSDTQYF.

This sequence joins TRBV6-5 and TRBJ1-2; 7 bases fit TRBD1. The V gene's germline CDR1 is MNHEY and CDR2 SVGAGI. This CDR3 region has 16 residues. The junction had 10 bases not matched to a gene; V was cut back by 0 bases and J by 6 bases. The CDR3 nucleotides are TGTGCCAGCAGTTACTCATTGGCAGGGGGGTCGGATGGCTACACCTTC. Protein: CASSYSLAGGSDGYTF.

The chain uses TRBV6-5 and TRBJ1-5; 10 nucleotides align to TRBD1. V shed 4 bases and J 6 bases; nucleotides not matched to a gene: 9. The length of the CDR3 is 16 residues. Germline V gene data show CDR1 as MNHEY and CDR2 as SVGAGI. The CDR3 nucleotides read TGTGCCAGCAGTTCCTCTCGGACAGGGGGGGTTCAGCCCCAGCATTTT. Translation: CASSSSRTGGVQPQHF.

The J gene is TRBJ1-2, the V gene TRBV7-9; 9 bases line up with TRBD1. This CDR3 has 14 amino acids. Trimming took 6 bases from V and 2 from J; bases not matched to a gene: 4. CDR1 and CDR2 from the germline V gene are SEHNR and FQNEAQ (reference sequence). The CDR3 reads CASRRTGENYGYTF. CDR3 coding DNA: TGTGCCAGCAGGAGGACAGGGGAGAACTATGGCTACACCTTC.

The chain combines TRBV27 with TRBJ1-5; 9 bases line up with TRBD1. Germline CDR1 reads MNHEY; CDR2 reads SMNVEV (reference sequence). This CDR3 spans 17 amino acids. Trimming took 8 bases from V and 1 from J; bases not matched to a gene: 12. The CDR3 is CASGRTGGIGSNQPQHF. The CDR3 DNA sequence: TGTGCCAGCGGACGTACAGGGGGCATAGGGAGCAATCAGCCCCAGCATTTT.